The T cell receptor (beta chain) described here comes from a study of OX40 agonist ivuxolimab in advanced cancers. With regard to the full study: Ivuxolimab was a fully human IgG2 agonistic monoclonal antibody targeting the costimulatory receptor OX40 (CD134). In the dose-escalation cohort, roughly four fifths of patients were male, and the mean age was around 60 years, with a range of roughly 20 to 80. Partial responses occurred in three dose-escalation patients: two with cutaneous melanoma and one with hepatocellular carcinoma. Of the approximately 54 dose-escalation patients, hepatocellular carcinoma was present in around 20, melanoma in roughly 15, renal cell carcinoma in 9 and head and neck cancer in 9. The monotherapy dose-escalation portion (N of about 50 patients) of the phase I ivuxolimab trial is reported in the paper. Peripheral TCRbeta sequencing aimed to test whether ivuxolimab altered TCR sequence diversity and caused clonal T-cell expansion. Intravenous ivuxolimab was administered to patients every 2 weeks at six dose levels: 0.01, 0.1, 0.3, 1.5, 3 and 10 mg/kg. Patients were allowed to have had prior anti-PD-1, anti-PD-L1 or anti-CTLA-4 therapy, and around 40% of the dose-escalation patients had previously received checkpoint inhibitors.

Results the study describes overall, beyond this receptor: Clonal expansion of both CD4+ and CD8+ blood T cells was observed from baseline to week 6 at doses 0.1 to 3.0 mg/kg. Low levels of normalized T-cell clonal expansion were also seen in some nonresponding patients. In the 0.1-3.0 mg/kg groups, partial responders were among the patients with the lowest normalized peripheral clonal expansion, particularly in CD8+ T cells. After ivuxolimab, CD8+ T cells had more expanded clones than CD4+ T cells on average. Antigen specificity was not determined for the clonally expanded peripheral T cells.

This clone was detected only once. Its antigen is unknown. Base qualities are not at hand, and no much larger clone is one base apart. The CDR3, from cysteine to phenylalanine, totals 13 residues. The kept DNA is CDR3 alone, 39 bases in frame from the first base. V is pruned by 3 bases and J by 7 bases, leaving 5 bases of the junction without a gene match. Based on the germline V gene, the CDR1 and CDR2 sequences are SNHLY and FYNNEI. Genomic DNA was isolated from the sorted cells so that the TCRbeta CDR3 region could be sequenced. TCRbeta CDR3 regions were sequenced using the immunoSEQ Assay. TCRdb took over this immuneACCESS table, retaining in-frame rearrangements with V and J assigned. Such tables are incomplete; in checked studies, under half of the missing clones stem from an unresolved V gene, and the remainder is unexplained. The sample table shows 61,000 or so clones, and about 80% are seen once. Under 2.5% of the sample lies in the top ten.

Patients with autoimmune disease history or receiving systemic immunosuppression were excluded from the trial. Peripheral blood for TCR sequencing was collected from all dose cohorts at baseline, on cycle 4 day 1, and on cycle 7 day 1. Samples came from an open-label, multicenter, first-in-human phase I dose-escalation trial of ivuxolimab. Adults with locally advanced or metastatic melanoma, renal cell, hepatocellular, or head and neck squamous cell carcinoma were enrolled in the trial. Before TCR sequencing, CD4+ T cells and CD8+ T cells were sorted from peripheral blood as separate populations. This clonotype was obtained from an adult with an advanced solid tumor such as melanoma, head and neck, liver or kidney cancer. The chain employs TRBV2 and TRBJ1-2, with 7 bases in between that match TRBD1. The specimen was CD4+ or CD8+ T cells sorted from blood, collected in a trial of the OX40 agonist ivuxolimab. The CDR3 in this case is CASSETQGSGYTF. Here is the DNA: TGTGCCAGCAGTGAGACACAGGGGTCTGGCTACACCTTC.